These 4 T cell receptor beta chains came from one sample sequenced in a study of CD8 T cells in Susac syndrome. Reverse transcription used roughly 0.45 to 1 ug RNA and random hexamers. In TCRdb, the immunoSEQ multiplex PCR reads were re-called with MiXCR into one record per CDR3 protein. The table lists about 150,000 distinct CDR3 sequences, 92% of them singletons, with about 0.073% in the top ten. Sequencing input: CD4+ T cells from PBMCs. These receptors were collected from a human donor in good health.

This clonotype was seen a single time. J is TRBJ2-7 and V is TRBV20-1, with TRBD2 matching over 10 bases. This CDR3 region has 16 residues. The junction had 11 bases not matched to a gene; V was cut back by 0 bases and J by 6 bases. Per the germline V gene, CDR1 is DFQATT and CDR2 is SNEGSKA (reference sequence). The CDR3 loop is CSARDPNLAGVVEQYF. CDR3 nucleotides: TGCAGTGCTAGAGATCCCAATCTAGCGGGAGTGGTCGAGCAGTACTTC.

The genes are TRBV6-5 and TRBJ2-7; a weak D match, TRBD2 (6 bases). The germline gives CDR1 MNHEY, CDR2 SVGAGI. V lost 11 bases and J lost 0, with 17 bases in between. The CDR3 length is 14 residues. The DNA of the CDR3 is TGTGCCGTAACCGAGGCGGGGAGCTCCTACGAGCAGTACTTC. Amino acid sequence: CAVTEAGSSYEQYF.

The CDR3 nucleotides are TGTGCCAGCAGCTTGGGTGGGCGGAAAAACATTCAGTACTTC. Translated, it gives CASSLGGRKNIQYF. The chain combines TRBV5-6 with TRBJ2-4; no firm D call. From germline, CDR1 is SGHDT and CDR2 YYEEEE. This CDR3 spans 14 amino acids. The V gene lost 0 bases and the J gene lost 4 bases, with 8 bases spanning the gap.

CDR3 coding DNA: TGTGCCAGTAGTACAGAAGGACAGGGGCCGAAAAACTATGGCTACACCTTC. It codes for CASSTEGQGPKNYGYTF. This sequence joins TRBV19 and TRBJ1-2; 9 bases are shared with TRBD1. V lost 4 bases to trimming and J lost 2 bases; unmatched junction nucleotides: 11. The germline V gene has CDR1 LNHDA and CDR2 SQIVND (reference sequence). The CDR3 has 17 residues.